Below are 2 T cell receptor beta chains sequenced from a single sample in a study of T cell clusters in autoimmune cytopenias. TRB amplification used approximately 270 ng of peripheral blood genomic DNA. TRB rearrangements were amplified by touch-down multiplex PCR with mixed TRB-A/B primers. One entry per CDR3 protein, without DNA, is what TCRdb gives after re-calling the multiplex PCR reads. This sample's clone table lists roughly 5,200 distinct CDR3 sequences. Sample: peripheral blood. All receptors derive from a human donor with an autoimmune cytopenia or autoimmune hepatitis (not recorded which).

V usage is TRBV5-1 and J usage is TRBJ2-2; TCRdb's D call of TRBD1 is untestable without DNA. The CDR3 spans 13 residues. Germline V gene data show CDR1 as SGHRS and CDR2 as YFSETQ. The CDR3 is CATSPGVRGELFF.

This clonotype is medium-sized by frequency. The chain combines TRBV6-1 with TRBJ1-6. Germline V gene sequence: CDR1 MNHNS, CDR2 SASEGT. The CDR3 loop spans 17 amino acids. CDR3: CASSYDGASNYNSPLHF.